Listed below are T cell receptor beta chains from one sample, sequenced in a study of Graves' ophthalmopathy and Graves' hyperthyroidism. TCRdb called the multiplex PCR reads again in MiXCR, with one record for every CDR3 protein. Of about 740,000 distinct CDR3 sequences listed, 35% to 50% are singletons. Sequenced material: peripheral blood. Every receptor here comes from an adult man with Graves' ophthalmopathy. Each CDR3 is given with its conserved first and last residue. D genes are given only for firm matches. Clone size is not always given. Where it is, it says once, few, many or a class for expanded clones.

cdr3_aa	cdr3_nt	d_call	j_call	clone_size	v_call
CASSSNRVTETQYF	TGTGCCAGCAGCTCTAACAGGGTGACAGAGACCCAGTACTTC	-	TRBJ2-5	many	TRBV7-2
CSVERWSTGNYEQYF	TGCAGCGTTGAAAGGTGGTCGACAGGGAACTACGAGCAGTACTTC	TRBD1	TRBJ2-7	once	TRBV29-1
CATSRDRGSYGYTF	TGTGCCACCAGCAGGGACAGGGGTAGCTATGGCTACACCTTC	TRBD1	TRBJ1-2	-	TRBV15
CASSVSGGALETQYF	TGTGCCAGCAGCGTTAGCGGGGGGGCCTTGGAGACCCAGTACTTC	TRBD2	TRBJ2-5	many	TRBV9
CACNAGSAEAFF	TGTGCCTGCAACGCGGGGTCGGCTGAAGCTTTCTTT	-	TRBJ1-1	few	TRBV30
CSAGSSGREQETQYF	TGCAGTGCTGGAAGTAGCGGGAGGGAACAAGAGACCCAGTACTTC	TRBD2	TRBJ2-5	many	TRBV20-1
CSARNMAGKETQYF	TGCAGTGCTAGGAACATGGCGGGAAAAGAGACCCAGTACTTC	-	TRBJ2-5	many	TRBV20-1
CSATGGLETQYF	TGCAGTGCTACAGGGGGCTTAGAGACCCAGTACTTC	TRBD1	TRBJ2-5	-	TRBV20-1
CASSSTREVGEKLFF	TGTGCCAGCAGCTCGACCCGGGAGGTAGGAGAAAAACTGTTTTTT	-	TRBJ1-4	-	TRBV7-3
CASSLVTENGYTF	TGTGCCAGCAGTTTAGTTACAGAGAATGGCTACACCTTC	-	TRBJ1-2	many	TRBV12-3/TRBV12-4
CASSRETSGSYEQYF	TGTGCCAGTAGCCGGGAGACTAGCGGGAGTTACGAGCAGTACTTC	TRBD2	TRBJ2-7	-	TRBV19
CASSEVRTVNTEAFF	TGTGCCAGCAGTGAAGTACGGACAGTGAACACTGAAGCTTTCTTT	-	TRBJ1-1	many	TRBV6-5
CASSQSGPTSPYEQYF	TGTGCCAGTAGTCAGAGCGGGCCGACTTCACCCTACGAGCAGTACTTC	-	TRBJ2-7	few	TRBV19
CASSGDERSTIYF	TGTGCCAGCAGCGGGGACGAACGAAGCACCATATATTTT	-	TRBJ1-3	-	TRBV9
CASSGGERNSPLHF	TGTGCCAGCAGTGGCGGAGAACGGAATTCACCCCTCCACTTT	-	TRBJ1-6	-	TRBV25-1
CASSLSAVSYEQYF	TGTGCCAGCAGTTTATCTGCAGTCTCCTACGAGCAGTACTTC	-	TRBJ2-7	-	TRBV11-1
CASSLNRGGSGANVLTF	TGTGCCAGCAGCTTGAATAGAGGAGGCTCTGGGGCCAACGTCCTGACTTTC	-	TRBJ2-6	-	TRBV5-5
CSARTGTAGETQYF	TGCAGTGCTAGAACCGGGACAGCTGGAGAGACCCAGTACTTC	TRBD1	TRBJ2-5	few	TRBV20-1
CASSQATRSSYEQYF	TGTGCCAGCAGCCAGGCGACTCGGAGCTCCTACGAGCAGTACTTC	-	TRBJ2-7	-	TRBV7-9
CASSRTRNTEAFF	TGTGCCAGCTCCAGGACAAGGAACACTGAAGCTTTCTTT	-	TRBJ1-1	many	TRBV19
CASSLGNWDTGELFF	TGTGCCAGCAGCTTAGGCAACTGGGACACCGGGGAGCTGTTTTTT	-	TRBJ2-2	many	TRBV7-9
CASRGRDEQYF	TGTGCCAGCAGAGGCAGGGACGAGCAGTACTTC	-	TRBJ2-7	-	TRBV25-1
CASSYNSHQPQHF	TGTGCCAGCAGTTACAACAGCCACCAGCCCCAGCATTTT	-	TRBJ1-5	-	TRBV24-1
CASSVETGGSEQYF	TGTGCCAGCAGTGTAGAGACAGGGGGGAGTGAGCAGTACTTC	TRBD1	TRBJ2-7	-	TRBV2
CSVAWGPGTEAFF	TGCAGCGTTGCTTGGGGGCCGGGCACTGAAGCTTTCTTT	-	TRBJ1-1	-	TRBV29-1
CSAERPGQGHGYTF	TGCAGTGCCGAGAGACCGGGACAGGGCCATGGCTACACCTTC	TRBD1	TRBJ1-2	-	TRBV20-1
CASSRPSGVYGYTF	TGTGCCAGCAGCCGTCCCTCGGGGGTTTATGGCTACACCTTC	-	TRBJ1-2	many	TRBV7-2
CATSRGEQETQYF	TGTGCCACCAGCAGGGGGGAGCAAGAGACCCAGTACTTC	-	TRBJ2-5	once	TRBV15
CASSKQGGNTEAFF	TGTGCCAGCAGTAAACAGGGAGGAAACACTGAAGCTTTCTTT	-	TRBJ1-1	-	TRBV5-1
CASSVDQGTGNTIYF	TGTGCCAGCAGCGTCGATCAGGGTACTGGAAACACCATATATTTT	-	TRBJ1-3	few	TRBV9
CASSYDPGAGANVLTF	TGTGCCAGCAGTTACGACCCCGGTGCTGGGGCCAACGTCCTGACTTTC	-	TRBJ2-6	few	TRBV6-6
CVSSQDRPSDLISYEQYF	TGTGTCAGCAGCCAAGATCGGCCAAGCGACCTGATCTCCTACGAGCAGTACTTC	-	TRBJ2-7	-	TRBV14
CASSTGTGAVETQYF	TGTGCCAGCAGCACTGGGACAGGAGCCGTGGAGACCCAGTACTTC	TRBD1	TRBJ2-5	-	TRBV7-9
CASSPRDRESEKLFF	TGTGCCAGCAGCCCGAGGGACAGGGAGTCGGAAAAACTGTTTTTT	TRBD1	TRBJ1-4	few	TRBV7-9
CASSYSSRVQPQHF	TGTGCCAGCAGTTACTCTTCCAGGGTTCAGCCCCAGCATTTT	-	TRBJ1-5	few	TRBV24-1
CSARGRETKLFF	TGCAGTGCTAGAGGCAGGGAGACAAAACTGTTTTTT	-	TRBJ1-4	-	TRBV20-1
CASSPGTDLSSYEQYF	TGTGCCAGTAGTCCCGGGACCGATTTGAGCTCCTACGAGCAGTACTTC	-	TRBJ2-7	few	TRBV19
CASSPKTGAGYEQYF	TGTGCCAGCAGCCCAAAAACAGGGGCGGGCTACGAGCAGTACTTC	TRBD1	TRBJ2-7	many	TRBV7-9
CASSRGQAETQYF	TGTGCCAGCAGTCGAGGACAGGCAGAGACCCAGTACTTC	TRBD1	TRBJ2-5	-	TRBV2
CASSRYRGHTEAFF	TGCGCCAGCAGCCGCTACAGGGGCCACACTGAAGCTTTCTTT	TRBD1	TRBJ1-1	-	TRBV4-1
CASSRDGRGGEKLFF	TGCGCCAGCAGCCGGGATGGGAGAGGTGGCGAAAAACTGTTTTTT	-	TRBJ1-4	-	TRBV5-1
CAIRGTGGQYEQYFGPGQGACLHF	-	-	TRBJ1-6	-	TRBV10-3
CASLAWGSNQPQHF	TGTGCCAGCTTAGCCTGGGGAAGCAATCAGCCCCAGCATTTT	-	TRBJ1-5	-	TRBV25-1